This T cell receptor beta chain comes out of a study of cytomegalovirus exposure and HLA in healthy donors. The PCR had 60 Vbeta and 13 Jbeta primers. Per the study methods: There were around 77 million unique TCR beta chains by a later count, and 10 million to 12 million of them were shared. Generated by immunoSEQ multiplex PCR, the TCRdb table keeps only in-frame clones and is missing some. That table supplies the V and J calls and clone size; D and trimming were determined from the DNA. Of 110,000 to 150,000 clones listed, almost 85% are singletons. For this clone: The target antigen is unknown.

Whole-study results and caveats: Of the V segments, some could not be distinguished, including TRBV6-2 and TRBV6-3, and were excluded. TCR beta V- and J-gene trimming, according to a later analysis, was linked to a missense DCLRE1C variant. Using a false discovery rate of 0.05, a later analysis showed that 16,951 TCR beta sequences were associated with HLA alleles.

The CDR3 runs 12 residues. Germline V gene lookup returns CDR1 SQVTM and CDR2 ANQGSEA. V was clipped by 6 bases and J by 6 bases; unmatched bases: 8. What was sequenced was PBMCs. This clonotype was obtained from a woman between 55 and 75 years old in good health and CMV-seropositive. The chain combines TRBV29-1 with TRBJ2-7; the match to TRBD1 covers 7 bases. The DNA of the CDR3 is TGCAGCGTGTCGGGACAGTTTGGCGAGCAGTACTTC. This gives the protein CSVSGQFGEQYF.